These 22 T cell receptor beta chains were all obtained from the same sample, sequenced in a study of blood T cell repertoires in COVID-19. Libraries were prepared by immunoSEQ multiplex PCR; TCRdb keeps only in-frame clonotypes and omits some of them. The sample consists of roughly 43,000 clones, 70% to 90% of them appearing once. The sequenced material came from peripheral blood. The source of these receptors is a human donor in a cohort sampled during active COVID-19. The donor label of this sample is uncertain.

The chain carries TRBV5-1 and TRBJ2-5, with 10 bases matching TRBD2. J lost 5 bases, V lost 6 bases, and 7 bases had no gene match. The CDR3 sequence is 14 residues long. Looked up from germline, CDR1 is SGHRS and CDR2 is YFSETQ. The CDR3 coding sequence is TGCGCCAGCAACGAGCGGGGGGGAGCGGAGACCCAGTACTTC. Translated: CASNERGGAETQYF. The variable domain in full, with the rest retrieved from reference TRBV5-1 and TRBJ2-5, is KAGVTQTPRYLIKTRGQQVTLSCSPISGHRSVSWYQQTPGQGLQFLFEYFSETQRNKGNFPGRFSGRQFSNSRSEMNVSTLELGDSALYLCASNERGGAETQYFGPGTRLLVL.

This sequence joins TRBV5-1 and TRBJ2-6, with TRBD1 matching 12 bases. The CDR3 is 18 amino acids. Germline assignment: CDR1 SGHRS and CDR2 YFSETQ. J lost 2 bases, V lost 1 base, and 4 bases had no gene match. CDR3 in amino acids: CASSLRDRGLPGANVLTF. In nucleotides, the CDR3 is TGCGCCAGCAGCTTGCGGGACAGGGGGCTTCCTGGGGCCAACGTCCTGACTTTC.

The gene calls are TRBV24-1 and TRBJ2-3; D is perhaps TRBD2 (6 bases). Germline V gene sequence: CDR1 KGHDR, CDR2 SFDVKD. The germline V and J ends were trimmed by 9 bases and 1 base, with 7 bases remaining between them. CDR3 length equals 12 residues. The DNA of the CDR3 is TGTGCCACCGGGGAGGGCACAGATACGCAGTATTTT. It yields the protein CATGEGTDTQYF.

The V and J genes are TRBV7-2 and TRBJ1-2; 7 bases agree with TRBD1. CDR3 length equals 14 residues. Germline V lookup: CDR1 SGHTA, CDR2 FQGNSA. The ends lost 5 bases at V and 7 bases at J; junction bases unmatched: 10. The CDR3 DNA reads TGTGCCAGCAGCGGAGCTGACAGGGTGGCTGGCTACACCTTC. It translates to CASSGADRVAGYTF. The entire variable domain, with the rest obtained from reference TRBV7-2 and TRBJ1-2, is as follows: GAGVSQSPSNKVTEKGKDVELRCDPISGHTALYWYRQSLGQGLEFLIYFQGNSAPDKSGLPSDRFSAERTGGSVSTLTIQRTQQEDSAVYLCASSGADRVAGYTFGSGTRLTVV.

This clone was detected once. V usage is TRBV7-8 and J usage is TRBJ1-4, with 7 bases fitting TRBD1. The V gene end was trimmed by 2 bases and the J gene end by 8 bases; junction bases not matched to a gene: 5. This CDR3 spans 14 amino acids. Germline loops: CDR1 SGHVS, CDR2 FQNEAQ. CDR3 loop: CASSLRGRREKLFF. The CDR3, as DNA: TGTGCCAGCAGCTTAAGGGGGCGTAGGGAAAAACTGTTTTTT. Full variable domain (rest looked up from reference TRBV7-8 and TRBJ1-4): GAGVSQSPRYKVAKRGQDVALRCDPISGHVSLFWYQQALGQGPEFLTYFQNEAQLDKSGLPSDRFFAERPEGSVSTLKIQRTQQEDSAVYLCASSLRGRREKLFFGSGTQLSVL.

V gene TRBV7-8 combines with J gene TRBJ1-6; the match to TRBD1 covers 8 bases. This CDR3 is built from 16 residues. In germline, CDR1 is SGHVS, CDR2 FQNEAQ. The V and J ends lost 5 bases and 6 bases, in that order; junction bases with no gene match: 9. CDR3 in amino acids: CASSGRDRLGNSPLHF. CDR3 nucleotide sequence: TGTGCCAGCAGCGGGCGGGACAGGTTGGGTAATTCACCCCTCCACTTT.

This sequence joins TRBV6-6 and TRBJ1-5; no reliable D call. V was cut by 6 bases and J by 5 bases, with 11 bases left in between. The germline CDR1 and CDR2 sequences are MNHNY and SVGAGI (reference sequence). CDR3 length: 13 residues. The CDR3 nucleotides read TGTGCCAGCAGCTTTGACATTTATCAGCCCCAGCATTTT. This sequence encodes CASSFDIYQPQHF.

The chain carries TRBV28 and TRBJ1-2; D unresolved. With 6 bases removed from V and 5 bases from J, the gap between germline ends came to 13 bases. This CDR3 comprises 13 residues. Germline values: CDR1 MDHEN, CDR2 SYDVKM. DNA for the CDR3: TGTGCCAGCAGCGCCGGCAGGTTGTATGGCTACACCTTC. This sequence encodes CASSAGRLYGYTF.

The chain combines TRBV11-2 with TRBJ2-1, with TRBD1 identical over 8 bases. CDR1 is SGHAT and CDR2 is FQNNGV in the germline V gene. The length of the CDR3 is 16 residues. Losses at the gene ends were 4 bases for V and 7 bases for J; bases not matched to a gene: 12. CDR3 in DNA: TGTGCCAGCAGCTCCCGGACAGGGAAGGCTCTTAATGAGCAGTTCTTC. Protein: CASSSRTGKALNEQFF.

This chain joins TRBV19 and TRBJ1-3; weak D call: TRBD1 (6 bases). The CDR3 has 14 amino acids. Trimming took 7 bases from V and 7 from J, leaving 17 bases between them. The V gene's germline CDR1 is LNHDA and CDR2 SQIVND (reference sequence). This chain's CDR3 is CASMGAGPGNTIYF. CDR3 DNA sequence: TGTGCCAGTATGGGGGCAGGACCGGGGAACACCATATATTTT.

The chain has TRBV9 and TRBJ1-4, with 7 positions matching TRBD1. CDR3 length: 15 residues. Germline CDR1 reads SGDLS; CDR2 reads YYNGEE. V lost 4 bases to trimming and J lost 5 bases; unmatched junction nucleotides: 8. In DNA form, the CDR3 reads TGTGCCAGCAGCCTAACAGGGGCCAACAATGAAAAACTGTTTTTT. Its translation: CASSLTGANNEKLFF.

The chain recombines TRBV15 with TRBJ1-3; D is undetermined. This CDR3 is 16 amino acids long. Germline CDR1 LNHNV, CDR2 YYDKDF (reference sequence). Trimming took off 0 bases at V and 0 bases at J, with 9 bases between the two ends. The CDR3 reads CATSRDAQSSGNTIYF. The CDR3 nucleotides read TGTGCCACCAGCAGAGATGCACAGAGCTCTGGAAACACCATATATTTT.

The chain has TRBV6-4 and TRBJ1-1; D possibly corresponds to TRBD1 (6 bases). The CDR3 contains 15 residues. Trimming left V 5 bases short and J 1 base short, with 14 bases between. CDR1 and CDR2 from the germline V gene are MRHNA and SNTAGT. As DNA, the CDR3 is TGTGCCAGCAGTAAGAGGGGGATGGGGAACACTGAAGCTTTCTTT. It yields the protein CASSKRGMGNTEAFF.

This clone was counted a single time. This chain links TRBV6-6 with TRBJ2-7, with TRBD1 matching over 7 bases. CDR3 length: 15 amino acids. Trimming took 5 bases from V and 1 from J; bases not matched to a gene: 8. The germline CDR1 and CDR2 sequences are MNHNY and SVGAGI (reference sequence). The CDR3 reads CASSQPGTESYEQYF. DNA of the CDR3: TGTGCCAGCAGTCAACCCGGGACAGAATCCTACGAGCAGTACTTC.

V gene TRBV2 combines with J gene TRBJ2-7; 9 bases fit TRBD2. CDR1 and CDR2 (germline): SNHLY, FYNNEI. V trimming: 1 base; J trimming: 6 bases; junction bases outside the gene matches: 7. The CDR3 has 15 residues. Here the CDR3 reads CASSEGAGGRGEQYF. In nucleotides, the CDR3 is TGTGCCAGCAGTGAAGGTGCGGGGGGGCGCGGCGAGCAGTACTTC.

The chain employs TRBV4-3 and TRBJ2-3, with TRBD2 matching over 11 bases. The trim removed 0 bases at V and 4 bases at J, leaving 6 bases unmatched. CDR1 and CDR2 (germline): LGHNA, YSLEER. CDR3 length equals 17 residues. CDR3 residues: CASSQDLVAGGPDTQYF. The CDR3 DNA reads as TGCGCCAGCAGCCAAGATTTAGTAGCGGGGGGGCCAGATACGCAGTATTTT.

The chain links TRBV2 to TRBJ2-1; TRBD1 matches at 9 bases. CDR3 length: 15 amino acids. Germline CDR1 SNHLY, CDR2 FYNNEI. The junction had 13 bases not matched to a gene; V was cut back by 5 bases and J by 11 bases. As DNA, the CDR3 is TGTGCCAGCAGTATTGGACAGGGGCGTACATTCAAGCAGTTCTTC. Amino acid sequence: CASSIGQGRTFKQFF.

The CDR3 sequence is CASSHLTSGGGTQYF. CDR3 bases: TGCGCCAGCAGCCATCTAACTAGCGGGGGAGGGACCCAGTACTTC. The J gene is TRBJ2-5, the V gene TRBV4-1; 11 bases are a match to TRBD2. V lost 3 bases, J lost 7 bases, and 7 bases stayed unmatched. This CDR3 contains 15 residues. CDR1 is MGHRA and CDR2 is YSYEKL in the germline V gene.

The rearrangement uses TRBV5-4 and TRBJ2-2; 8 bases match TRBD2. The CDR3 is 15 residues long. Germline-derived CDR1 and CDR2 are SGHNT and YYREEE (reference sequence). The ends lost 2 bases at V and 6 bases at J; junction bases unmatched: 6. CDR3 sequence: CASSLLTSAPGELFF. The CDR3 DNA is TGTGCCAGCAGCTTATTGACTAGCGCCCCCGGGGAGCTGTTTTTT. The variable domain in full, with the rest retrieved from reference TRBV5-4 and TRBJ2-2, is ETGVTQSPTHLIKTRGQQVTLRCSSQSGHNTVSWYQQALGQGPQFIFQYYREEENGRGNFPPRFSGLQFPNYSSELNVNALELDDSALYLCASSLLTSAPGELFFGEGSRLTVL.

This rearrangement joins TRBV5-1 to TRBJ1-2, with TRBD1 matching 7 bases. V shed 4 bases and J 5 bases; nucleotides not matched to a gene: 11. The germline V gene has CDR1 SGHRS and CDR2 YFSETQ. This CDR3 contains 15 residues. The CDR3, as DNA: TGCGCCAGCAGCCCACAGGGGCCCGGAGGGTATGGCTACACCTTC. This codes for CASSPQGPGGYGYTF.

Comments on this clone: At one end, the junction sequence differs from germline, possibly due to a read error. The genes are TRBV7-7 and TRBJ2-3, with unresolved D. The germline V gene encodes CDR1 SSHAT and CDR2 FNYEAQ (reference sequence). The CDR3 is 14 residues long. The CDR3 sequence: CASSPNRHTDTQYF. Written as DNA, the CDR3 is TGTGCTAGCAGCCCTAACCGACACACAGATACGCAGTATTTT.

The rearrangement links TRBV4-3 to TRBJ2-7; D call uncertain. From germline, CDR1 is LGHNA and CDR2 YSLEER. V was shortened by 2 bases and J by 2 bases, with 10 bases between the two germline ends. The CDR3 runs 14 residues. CDR3 sequence: CASSQTYPTYEQYF. DNA of the CDR3: TGCGCCAGCAGCCAAACCTATCCGACCTACGAGCAGTACTTC.